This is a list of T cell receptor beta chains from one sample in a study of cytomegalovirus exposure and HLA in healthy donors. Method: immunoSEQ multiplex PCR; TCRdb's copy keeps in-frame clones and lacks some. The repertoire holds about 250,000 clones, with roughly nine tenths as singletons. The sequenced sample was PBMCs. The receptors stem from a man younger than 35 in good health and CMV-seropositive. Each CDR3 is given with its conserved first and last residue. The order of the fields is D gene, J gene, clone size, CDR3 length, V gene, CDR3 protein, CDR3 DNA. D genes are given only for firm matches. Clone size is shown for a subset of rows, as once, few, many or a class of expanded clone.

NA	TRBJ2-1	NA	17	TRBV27	CASSTGPGANSYNEQFF	TGTGCCAGCAGCACCGGTCCAGGCGCCAACTCCTACAATGAGCAGTTCTTC
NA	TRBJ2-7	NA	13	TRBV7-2	CASSPGPSREQYF	TGTGCCAGCAGCCCTGGACCCAGCAGGGAGCAGTACTTC
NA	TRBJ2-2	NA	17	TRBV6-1	CASSEIMGVPRTGELFF	TGTGCCAGCAGCGAAATCATGGGGGTCCCGAGGACCGGGGAGCTGTTTTTT
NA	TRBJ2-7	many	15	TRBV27	CASSPDSTGSYEQYF	TGTGCCAGCAGTCCCGACTCAACCGGCTCCTACGAGCAGTACTTC
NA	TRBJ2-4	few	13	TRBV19	CASIAGPGYIQYF	TGTGCCAGTATAGCCGGACCAGGCTACATTCAGTACTTC
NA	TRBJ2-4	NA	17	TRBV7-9	CASSLDGNREETDIQYF	TGTGCCAGCAGCTTAGATGGAAACAGGGAGGAGACGGACATTCAGTACTTC
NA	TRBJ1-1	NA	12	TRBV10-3	CATVSGGTEAFF	TGTGCCACGGTGTCCGGAGGAACTGAAGCTTTCTTT
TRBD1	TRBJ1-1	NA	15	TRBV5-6	CASSAGTGAYTEAFF	TGTGCCAGCAGCGCCGGGACAGGGGCGTACACTGAAGCTTTCTTT
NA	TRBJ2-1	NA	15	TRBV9	CASSVEGSAYNEQFF	TGTGCCAGCAGCGTAGAAGGATCCGCCTACAATGAGCAGTTCTTC
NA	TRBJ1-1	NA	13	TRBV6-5	CASSYSPGGAAFF	TGTGCCAGCAGTTACTCCCCGGGGGGGGCGGCTTTCTTT
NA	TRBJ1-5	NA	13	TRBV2	CASTGQGLGPQHF	TGTGCCAGCACGGGGCAGGGGCTCGGGCCCCAGCATTTT
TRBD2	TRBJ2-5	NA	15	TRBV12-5	CASDYSGGGLETQYF	TGTGCTAGTGATTATAGCGGGGGAGGGTTGGAGACCCAGTACTTC
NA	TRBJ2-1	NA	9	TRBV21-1	CASIREQFF	TGTGCCAGCATCCGGGAGCAGTTCTTC
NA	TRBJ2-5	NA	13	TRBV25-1	CASSEGPRGTQYF	TGTGCCAGCAGTGAAGGCCCTAGGGGGACCCAGTACTTC
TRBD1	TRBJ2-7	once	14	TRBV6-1	CASSPRTGNYEQYF	TGTGCCAGCAGTCCACGGACAGGGAACTACGAGCAGTACTTC
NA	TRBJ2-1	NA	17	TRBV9	CASSVDNTGLFYNEQFF	TGTGCCAGCAGCGTAGATAACACGGGACTTTTCTACAATGAGCAGTTCTTC
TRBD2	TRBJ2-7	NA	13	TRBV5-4	CASSSGGVGEQYF	TGTGCCAGCAGCTCCGGGGGGGTCGGCGAGCAGTACTTC
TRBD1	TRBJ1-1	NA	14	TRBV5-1	CASSLTGEEAEAFF	TGCGCCAGCAGCTTAACAGGGGAGGAGGCTGAAGCTTTCTTT
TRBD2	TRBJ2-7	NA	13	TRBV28	CATTSGRVGEQYF	TGTGCCACTACTAGCGGGAGGGTGGGCGAGCAGTACTTC
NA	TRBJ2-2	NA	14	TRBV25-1	CASIALANTGELFF	TGTGCCAGCATAGCGTTGGCGAACACCGGGGAGCTGTTTTTT
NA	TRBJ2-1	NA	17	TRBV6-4	CASSDSRRGAGDNEQFF	TGTGCCAGCAGTGACTCTAGAAGGGGGGCCGGGGACAATGAGCAGTTCTTC
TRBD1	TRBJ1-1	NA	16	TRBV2	CASSEPWDRPNTEAFF	TGTGCCAGCAGTGAGCCCTGGGACAGACCGAACACTGAAGCTTTCTTT
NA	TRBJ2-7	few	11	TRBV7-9	CASTNSYEQYF	TGTGCCAGCACCAACTCCTACGAGCAGTACTTC
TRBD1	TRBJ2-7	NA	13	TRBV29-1	CSVGTGEAYEQYF	TGCAGCGTTGGGACAGGGGAGGCCTACGAGCAGTACTTC
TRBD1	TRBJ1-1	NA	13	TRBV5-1	CASSEQGSTEAFF	TGCGCCAGCAGCGAACAGGGGTCCACTGAAGCTTTCTTT
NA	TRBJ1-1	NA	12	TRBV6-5	CASSRWNTEAFF	TGTGCCAGCAGTAGGTGGAACACTGAAGCTTTCTTT
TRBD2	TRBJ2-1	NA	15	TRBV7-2	CASSPGTSVYNEQFF	TGTGCCAGCAGCCCCGGGACTAGCGTGTACAATGAGCAGTTCTTC
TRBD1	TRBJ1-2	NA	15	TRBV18	CASSLGQAANYGYTF	TGTGCCAGCTCACTGGGACAGGCCGCTAACTATGGCTACACCTTC
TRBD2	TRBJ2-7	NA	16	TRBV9	CASSTGLAGVGYEQYF	TGTGCCAGCAGCACGGGACTAGCGGGAGTCGGGTACGAGCAGTACTTC
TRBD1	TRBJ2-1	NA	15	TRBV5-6	CASTLQGTGHNEQFF	TGTGCCAGCACCCTGCAAGGGACAGGCCACAATGAGCAGTTCTTC
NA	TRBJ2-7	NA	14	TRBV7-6	CASSLDGGAYEQYF	TGTGCCAGCAGCTTAGATGGGGGGGCGTACGAGCAGTACTTC
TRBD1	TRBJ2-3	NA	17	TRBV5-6	CASSFDPGQGDTDTQYF	TGTGCCAGCAGCTTCGACCCGGGACAGGGCGACACAGATACGCAGTATTTT
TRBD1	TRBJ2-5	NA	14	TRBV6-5	CASSTGETQETQYF	TGTGCCAGCAGTACAGGGGAAACCCAAGAGACCCAGTACTTC
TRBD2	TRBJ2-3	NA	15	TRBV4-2	CASTPSGLSTDTQYF	TGTGCCAGCACCCCTAGCGGGCTGAGCACAGATACGCAGTATTTT
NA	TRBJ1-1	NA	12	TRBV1	CTRWFGATEAFF	TGCACCCGATGGTTTGGGGCCACTGAAGCTTTCTTT
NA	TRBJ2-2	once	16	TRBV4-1	CASSQRRQGPSGELFF	TGCGCCAGCAGCCAACGGCGGCAGGGGCCCTCCGGGGAGCTGTTTTTT
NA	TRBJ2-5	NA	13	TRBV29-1	CSVPRAVQETQYF	TGCAGCGTTCCTCGGGCGGTGCAAGAGACCCAGTACTTC
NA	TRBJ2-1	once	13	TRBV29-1	CSVLGSYGDEQFF	TGCAGCGTCTTGGGGAGCTACGGCGATGAGCAGTTCTTC
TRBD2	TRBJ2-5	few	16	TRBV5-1	CASSLEAAGADETQYF	TGCGCCAGCAGCTTGGAGGCAGCGGGAGCGGATGAGACCCAGTACTTC
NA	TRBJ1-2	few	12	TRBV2	CASSVAAYGYTF	TGTGCCAGCAGTGTAGCTGCTTATGGCTACACCTTC
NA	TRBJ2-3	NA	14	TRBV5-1	CASSPDRPTDTQYF	TGCGCCAGCAGCCCAGATCGACCCACAGATACGCAGTATTTT
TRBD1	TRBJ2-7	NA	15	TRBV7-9	CANNSQGAESYEQYF	TGTGCCAACAACTCTCAGGGGGCCGAATCCTACGAGCAGTACTTC
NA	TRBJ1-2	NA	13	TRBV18	CASSPFRAYGYTF	TGTGCCAGCTCACCGTTCAGGGCTTATGGCTACACCTTC
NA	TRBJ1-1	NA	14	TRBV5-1	CASSLQDPNTEAFF	TGCGCCAGCAGCTTACAGGATCCGAACACTGAAGCTTTCTTT
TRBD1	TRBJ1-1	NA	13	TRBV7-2	CASSIDRDTEAFF	TGTGCCAGCAGCATCGACAGGGACACTGAAGCTTTCTTT
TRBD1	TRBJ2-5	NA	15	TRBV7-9	CASSMGQSVGETQYF	TGTGCCAGCAGCATGGGACAGTCCGTGGGGGAGACCCAGTACTTC
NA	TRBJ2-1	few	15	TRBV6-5	CASSYGAEGYSEQFF	TGTGCCAGCAGTTACGGGGCGGAGGGGTACTCTGAGCAGTTCTTC
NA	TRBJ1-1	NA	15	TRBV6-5	CASTPLGRQNTEAFF	TGTGCCAGCACCCCTCTGGGGCGCCAGAACACTGAAGCTTTCTTT
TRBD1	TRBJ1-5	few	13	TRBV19	CASRTGGRKPQHF	TGTGCCAGTAGGACAGGGGGCAGGAAGCCCCAGCATTTT